The sequence of this TCR beta chain was determined in a study of cytomegalovirus exposure and HLA in healthy donors. Germline lookup yields CDR1 SGHRS and CDR2 YFSETQ. The trim removed 0 bases at V and 5 bases at J, leaving 5 bases unmatched. There are 15 residues in the CDR3. 13 Jbeta primers and 60 Vbeta primers were used for the PCR. Sequenced by immunoSEQ multiplex PCR; TCRdb stores in-frame clones only, minus some. In the table there are roughly 140,000 clones, 65% to 80% of which are singletons. This clone came up a few times. No antigen is known for it. General study results and limits: Information on immune exposure was restricted to one variable (CMV serostatus).

The sample was PBMCs. The chain uses TRBV5-1 and TRBJ1-5, with 7 bases lining up with TRBD1. The TCR was taken from a woman aged 40-49 years in good health and CMV-seronegative. CDR3 sequence: CASSLAGGSHQPQHF. CDR3 coding DNA: TGCGCCAGCAGCTTGGCAGGGGGGAGCCATCAGCCCCAGCATTTT. Full variable domain (remainder filled in from reference TRBV5-1 and TRBJ1-5): KAGVTQTPRYLIKTRGQQVTLSCSPISGHRSVSWYQQTPGQGLQFLFEYFSETQRNKGNFPGRFSGRQFSNSRSEMNVSTLELGDSALYLCASSLAGGSHQPQHFGDGTRLSIL.